The clone carrying this T cell receptor beta chain appeared a single time. Germline V gene sequence: CDR1 MGHRA, CDR2 YSYEKL. CDR3 length: 19 amino acids. Trimming removed 0 bases at V and 1 base at J, with 16 bases between. This record belongs to a study of control samples from healthy donors and cancer patients. Libraries were prepared by immunoSEQ multiplex PCR; TCRdb keeps only in-frame clonotypes and omits some of them. In the table there are some 160,000 clones, roughly 90% of which are singletons. The V gene is TRBV4-1, the J gene TRBJ2-6; tentatively, D is TRBD1 or TRBD2 (5 bases each). Sequencing input: blood. The clonotype originates from a woman aged 25 to 39 in good health. CDR3 bases: TGCGCCAGCAGCCAAGAAGTTTGGGGGTTGAGGTCTGGGGCCAACGTCCTGACTTTC. Amino acid sequence: CASSQEVWGLRSGANVLTF.